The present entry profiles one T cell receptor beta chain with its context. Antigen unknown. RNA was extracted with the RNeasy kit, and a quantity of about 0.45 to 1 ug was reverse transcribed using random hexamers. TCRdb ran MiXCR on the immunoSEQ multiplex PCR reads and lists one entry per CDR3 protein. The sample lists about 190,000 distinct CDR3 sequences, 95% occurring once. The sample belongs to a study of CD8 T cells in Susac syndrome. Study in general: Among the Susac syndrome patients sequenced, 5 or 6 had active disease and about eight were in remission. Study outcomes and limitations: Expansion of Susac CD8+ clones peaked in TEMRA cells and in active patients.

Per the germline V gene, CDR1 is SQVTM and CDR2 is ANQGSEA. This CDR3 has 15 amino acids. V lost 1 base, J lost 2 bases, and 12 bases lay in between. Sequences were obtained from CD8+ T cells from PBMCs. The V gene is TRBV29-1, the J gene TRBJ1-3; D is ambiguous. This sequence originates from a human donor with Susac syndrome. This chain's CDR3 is CSVEVWEGPGNTIYF. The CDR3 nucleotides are TGCAGCGTTGAAGTTTGGGAAGGCCCTGGAAACACCATATATTTT.